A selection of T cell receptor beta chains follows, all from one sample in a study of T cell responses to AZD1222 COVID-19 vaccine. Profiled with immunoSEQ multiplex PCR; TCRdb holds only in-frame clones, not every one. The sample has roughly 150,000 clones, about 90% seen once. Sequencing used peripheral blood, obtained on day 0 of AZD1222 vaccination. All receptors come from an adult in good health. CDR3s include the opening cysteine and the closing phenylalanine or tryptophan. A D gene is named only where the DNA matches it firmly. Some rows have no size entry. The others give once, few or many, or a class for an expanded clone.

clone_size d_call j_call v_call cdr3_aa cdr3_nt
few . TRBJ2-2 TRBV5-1 CASSLAANTGELFF TGCGCCAGCAGCTTGGCAGCTAACACCGGGGAGCTGTTTTTT
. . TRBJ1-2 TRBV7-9 CASSFGPEEANYGYTF TGTGCCAGCAGCTTCGGACCAGAGGAAGCTAACTATGGCTACACCTTC
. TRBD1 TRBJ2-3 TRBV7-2 CASSLDRVRTDTQYF TGTGCCAGCAGCCTGGACAGGGTGCGCACAGATACGCAGTATTTT
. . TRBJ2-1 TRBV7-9 CASSFGRTGDNEQFF TGTGCCAGCAGCTTCGGCAGGACCGGGGACAATGAGCAGTTCTTC
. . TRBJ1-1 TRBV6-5 CASSLGTAMNTEAFF TGTGCCAGCAGTTTAGGGACGGCGATGAACACTGAAGCTTTCTTT
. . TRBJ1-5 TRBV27 CASSARMGNQPQHF TGTGCCAGCAGTGCCCGGATGGGCAATCAGCCCCAGCATTTT
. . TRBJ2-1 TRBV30 CAWSVSSEPYNEQFF TGTGCCTGGAGTGTCTCCTCGGAACCCTACAATGAGCAGTTCTTC
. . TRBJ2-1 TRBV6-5 CASRNPQGGNEQFF TGTGCCAGCAGAAATCCACAGGGAGGCAATGAGCAGTTCTTC
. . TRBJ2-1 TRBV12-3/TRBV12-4 CASSVAAIEQFF TGTGCCAGCAGTGTGGCCGCGATTGAGCAGTTCTTC
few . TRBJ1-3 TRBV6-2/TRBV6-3 CASSNEALSGNTIYF TGTGCCAGCAGCAACGAGGCCCTCTCTGGAAACACCATATATTTT
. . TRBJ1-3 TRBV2 CASSGGQVSGNTIYF TGTGCCAGCAGCGGCGGCCAGGTCTCTGGAAACACCATATATTTT
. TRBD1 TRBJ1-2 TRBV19 CASSMERGREGYTF TGTGCCAGTAGTATGGAAAGGGGGCGCGAAGGCTACACCTTC
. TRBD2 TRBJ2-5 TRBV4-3 CASSKGGGSRETQYF TGCGCCAGCAGCAAAGGTGGCGGGAGCCGGGAGACCCAGTACTTC
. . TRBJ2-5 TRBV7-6 CASSPNRGFGQETQYF TGTGCCAGCAGTCCTAATAGAGGGTTTGGCCAAGAGACCCAGTACTTC
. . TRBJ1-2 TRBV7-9 CASSSSLFYGYTF TGTGCCAGCAGCTCCAGTTTATTCTATGGCTACACCTTC
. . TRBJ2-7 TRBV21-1 CASSKEGVDNGPYEQYF TGTGCCAGCAGCAAAGAGGGGGTCGATAACGGACCTTACGAGCAGTACTTC
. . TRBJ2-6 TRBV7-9 CASSPVTGANVLTF TGTGCCAGCAGCCCAGTCACTGGGGCCAACGTCCTGACTTTC
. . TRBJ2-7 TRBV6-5 CASRGDRILIYEQYF TGTGCCAGCAGGGGTGACAGGATCCTAATCTACGAGCAGTACTTC
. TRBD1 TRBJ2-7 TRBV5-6 CASSLAVGQGYYEQYF TGTGCCAGCAGCTTGGCCGTGGGACAGGGATATTACGAGCAGTACTTC
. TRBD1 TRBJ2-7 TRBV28 CASSVSGTGEREQYF TGTGCCAGCAGTGTATCCGGGACAGGGGAACGCGAGCAGTACTTC
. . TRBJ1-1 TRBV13 CASTNLGGAGTNTEAFF TGTGCCAGCACCAACCTAGGGGGGGCAGGGACCAACACTGAAGCTTTCTTT
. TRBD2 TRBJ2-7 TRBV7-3 CASSLSPGGPYEQYF TGTGCCAGCAGCTTAAGTCCGGGAGGGCCTTACGAGCAGTACTTC
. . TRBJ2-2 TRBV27 CASSLIRTGAVGELFF TGTGCCAGCAGTTTAATCCGGACGGGGGCGGTCGGGGAGCTGTTTTTT
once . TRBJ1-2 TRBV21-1 CASSQTSFPGTGHFNYGYTF TGTGCCAGCAGCCAAACTTCTTTCCCCGGGACAGGCCACTTTAACTATGGCTACACCTTC
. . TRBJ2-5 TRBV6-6 CASSLSRGQETQYF TGTGCCAGCAGTTTGTCCAGGGGCCAAGAGACCCAGTACTTC
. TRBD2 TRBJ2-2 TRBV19 CASNSGKTRGELFF TGTGCCAGTAATAGCGGGAAAACCCGGGGGGAGCTGTTTTTT
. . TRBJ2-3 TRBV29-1 CSVVGGTTDTQYF TGCAGCGTTGTGGGCGGAACCACAGATACGCAGTATTTT
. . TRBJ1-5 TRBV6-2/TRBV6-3 CASSHPLTAQPQHF TGTGCCAGCAGTCACCCTCTGACAGCTCAGCCCCAGCATTTT
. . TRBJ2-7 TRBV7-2 CATSGGTSYEQYF TGTGCCACCTCAGGAGGGACGTCCTACGAGCAGTACTTC
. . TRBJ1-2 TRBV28 CASSTSGYGYTF TGTGCCAGCAGCACCTCTGGGTATGGCTACACCTTC
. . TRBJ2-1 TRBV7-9 CASSFILGDNEQFF TGTGCCAGCAGCTTTATATTAGGGGACAATGAGCAGTTCTTC
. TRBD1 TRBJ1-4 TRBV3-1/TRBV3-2 CASSRTGLNEKLFF TGTGCCAGCAGCCGGACAGGTCTTAATGAAAAACTGTTTTTT
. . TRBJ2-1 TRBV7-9 CASSLGGSAGEQFF TGTGCCAGCAGCTTAGGCGGGTCGGCGGGAGAGCAGTTCTTC
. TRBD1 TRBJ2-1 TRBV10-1 CASSAPGTGSGEQFF TGCGCCAGCAGTGCTCCCGGGACAGGGTCGGGTGAGCAGTTCTTC
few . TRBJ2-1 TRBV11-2 CASSFSGSYNEQFF TGTGCCAGCAGCTTCTCGGGTTCCTACAATGAGCAGTTCTTC
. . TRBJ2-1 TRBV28 CASSFQYVGNEQFF TGTGCCAGCAGTTTCCAATATGTCGGTAATGAGCAGTTCTTC
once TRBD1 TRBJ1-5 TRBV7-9 CASSRGTGPNQPQHF TGTGCCAGCAGCAGGGGGACAGGGCCCAATCAGCCCCAGCATTTT
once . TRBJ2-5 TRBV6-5 CASSYSGWETQYF TGTGCCAGCAGTTACTCGGGGTGGGAGACCCAGTACTTC
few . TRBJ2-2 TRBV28 CASSFTLVGTGELFF TGTGCCAGCAGTTTCACCCTGGTCGGTACCGGGGAGCTGTTTTTT
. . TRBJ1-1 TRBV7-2 CASSLGQVNTEAFF TGTGCCAGCAGCTTAGGACAGGTGAACACTGAAGCTTTCTTT
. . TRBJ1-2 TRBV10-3 CAISSGSYGYTF TGTGCCATCAGTTCAGGGTCCTATGGCTACACCTTC
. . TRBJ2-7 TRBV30 CAWGGLALEQYF TGTGCCTGGGGGGGGTTAGCTCTAGAGCAGTACTTC
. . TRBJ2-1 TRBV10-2 CASSEEGGFNEQFF TGCGCCAGCAGTGAGGAAGGGGGTTTCAATGAGCAGTTCTTC
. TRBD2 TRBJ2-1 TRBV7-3 CASSLLSSTSGIGNEQFF TGTGCCAGCAGCCTACTCTCGTCGACTAGCGGGATTGGAAATGAGCAGTTCTTC
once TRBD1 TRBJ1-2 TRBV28 CASSPGRQQGGGGYTF TGTGCCAGCAGCCCCGGGCGTCAACAGGGGGGGGGTGGCTACACCTTC
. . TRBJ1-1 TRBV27 CASSLKQDTEEAFF TGTGCCAGCAGTTTAAAGCAGGACACGGAAGAAGCTTTCTTT
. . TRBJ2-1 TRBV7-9 CASSWGPGQFF TGTGCCAGCAGCTGGGGGCCGGGGCAGTTCTTC
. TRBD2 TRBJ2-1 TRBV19 CASSISSGRASEQFF TGTGCCAGTAGTATATCTAGCGGGAGGGCCAGTGAGCAGTTCTTC
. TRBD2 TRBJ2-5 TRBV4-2 CASSQDSSGRHETQYF TGTGCCAGCAGCCAAGATTCTAGCGGGAGACACGAGACCCAGTACTTC
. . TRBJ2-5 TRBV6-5 CASSYDFGGAQETQYF TGTGCCAGCAGTTACGATTTTGGGGGAGCCCAAGAGACCCAGTACTTC
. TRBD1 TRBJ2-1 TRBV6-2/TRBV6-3 CASSLGTTGLDEQFF TGTGCCAGCAGCCTCGGAACGACAGGGTTGGATGAGCAGTTCTTC
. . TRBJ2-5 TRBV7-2 CASSLALQETQYF TGTGCCAGCAGCTTAGCCCTACAAGAGACCCAGTACTTC
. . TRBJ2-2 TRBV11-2 CASSLISATGELFF TGTGCCAGCAGCTTGATTTCGGCGACCGGGGAGCTGTTTTTT
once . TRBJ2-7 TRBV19 CASSIGTGRYEQYF TGTGCCAGTAGTATTGGAACAGGACGATACGAGCAGTACTTC
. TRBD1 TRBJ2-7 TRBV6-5 CASSSTGDHYEQYF TGTGCCAGCAGTTCGACAGGGGACCACTACGAGCAGTACTTC